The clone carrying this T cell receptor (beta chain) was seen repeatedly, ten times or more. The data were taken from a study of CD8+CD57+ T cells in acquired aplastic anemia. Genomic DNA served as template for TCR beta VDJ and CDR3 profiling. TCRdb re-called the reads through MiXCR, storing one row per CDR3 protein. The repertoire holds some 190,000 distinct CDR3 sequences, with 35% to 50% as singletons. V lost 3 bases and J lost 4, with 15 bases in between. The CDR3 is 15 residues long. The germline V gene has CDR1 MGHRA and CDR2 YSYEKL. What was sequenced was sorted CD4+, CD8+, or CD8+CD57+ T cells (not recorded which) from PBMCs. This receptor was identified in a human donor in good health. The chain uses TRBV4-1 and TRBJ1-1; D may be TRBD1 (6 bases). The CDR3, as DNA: TGCGCCAGCAGCCACAACAGAGGGGGAGGCACTGAAGCTTTCTTT. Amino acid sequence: CASSHNRGGGTEAFF.